These 32 T cell receptor beta chains came from one sample sequenced in a study of graft-versus-host responses after intestinal transplantation. Their antigens are not known. Only in-frame clones appear in the TCRdb table, and some are missing; sequencing was by immunoSEQ multiplex PCR. Here the sample spans more than 95,000 clones, roughly 87% being singletons. The material sequenced was unstimulated CD4+ T cells sorted from spleen or lymph node cells, taken before intestinal transplant. The receptors stem from a human donor who received an intestinal transplant.

This clone occurred once. This rearrangement joins TRBV11-2 to TRBJ2-2; D unclear. The CDR3 totals 13 residues. Per the germline V gene, CDR1 is SGHAT and CDR2 is FQNNGV. Between the trimmed V and J ends, which lost 3 bases and 6 bases, there was a span of 8 bases. The CDR3 loop reads CASSFRVAGELFF. The CDR3, as DNA: TGTGCCAGCAGCTTTAGGGTGGCCGGGGAGCTGTTTTTT.

V and J are TRBV5-1 and TRBJ2-6, with a possible D match to TRBD1 (6 bases). Trimming took off 1 base at V and 2 bases at J, with 16 bases between the two ends. CDR3 length equals 18 residues. Per the germline V gene, CDR1 is SGHRS and CDR2 is YFSETQ. The CDR3 DNA is TGCGCCAGCAGCTTGTGGGGTGTTGGGGGCGCTGGGGCCAACGTCCTGACTTTC. Residues: CASSLWGVGGAGANVLTF.

The chain carries TRBV11-3 and TRBJ2-7; tentatively, D is TRBD1 (6 bases). The CDR3 has 15 residues. The V end lost 5 bases, the J end lost 3 bases, and 17 bases lay between the germline ends. Germline CDR1 is SGHNT and CDR2 is YENEEA. CDR3 in DNA: TGTGCCAGCAGCCGCCACAGGGTAGTGTGCTACGAGCAGTACTTC. Translation: CASSRHRVVCYEQYF.

The chain has TRBV10-1 and TRBJ2-7; weak D call: TRBD1 (6 bases). Trimming removed 6 bases from V and 6 bases from J, with 18 bases in between. Germline V gene data show CDR1 as WNHNN and CDR2 as SYGVQD (reference sequence). The CDR3 contains 14 residues. The DNA for the CDR3 is TGCGCCAGCAGCTCAGGGGCCCCTTGGGGCGAGCAGTACTTC. Its translation is CASSSGAPWGEQYF.

The genes are TRBV15 and TRBJ2-7; TRBD1 matches at 9 bases. J was trimmed by 2 bases and V by 5 bases; bases with no gene match: 10. The length of the CDR3 is 16 residues. Germline loops: CDR1 LNHNV, CDR2 YYDKDF (reference sequence). CDR3 amino acids: CATSDRRQGVPYEQYF. CDR3 sequence (DNA): TGTGCCACCAGCGACAGGCGACAGGGGGTTCCCTACGAGCAGTACTTC.

The chain links TRBV5-1 to TRBJ2-1; 15 nucleotides align to TRBD2. The CDR3 is 17 residues long. The germline gives CDR1 SGHRS, CDR2 YFSETQ. V shed 0 bases, J shed 9 bases, and the junction held 7 bases outside the gene matches. The CDR3 loop is CASSLAGTSGGPGEQFF. CDR3 nucleotide sequence: TGCGCCAGCAGCTTGGCCGGGACTAGCGGGGGGCCAGGTGAGCAGTTCTTC.

The gene calls are TRBV5-5 and TRBJ2-4; D gene unclear. Trimming removed 4 bases from V and 9 bases from J, with 11 bases in between. This CDR3 has 12 amino acids. From germline, CDR1 is SGHKS and CDR2 YYEKEE (reference sequence). The CDR3 nucleotides read TGTGCCAGCAGCCTGTACATCGGCATTCAGTACTTC. Its protein is CASSLYIGIQYF.

The V call is TRBV5-4, the J call TRBJ2-2; 7 nucleotides agree with TRBD2. V lost 0 bases, J lost 4 bases, and 6 bases stayed unmatched. The CDR3 runs 16 residues. CDR1 and CDR2 from the germline V gene are SGHNT and YYREEE (reference sequence). CDR3 sequence: CASSLDRGVSTGELFF. DNA for the CDR3: TGTGCCAGCAGCTTGGATCGGGGGGTGAGCACCGGGGAGCTGTTTTTT.

The chain couples TRBV29-1 to TRBJ1-1; tentatively, D is TRBD1 (6 bases). The V and J ends lost 6 bases and 5 bases respectively, with 7 bases between them. This CDR3 is built from 10 residues. CDR1 is SQVTM, CDR2 ANQGSEA, per germline. This CDR3 reads CSVGATEAFF. In DNA form, the CDR3 reads TGCAGCGTGGGGGCGACTGAAGCTTTCTTT.

V usage is TRBV6-1 and J usage is TRBJ1-3; D is unresolved. There are 15 residues in the CDR3. From germline, CDR1 is MNHNS and CDR2 SASEGT. V was trimmed by 5 bases and J by 0 bases, leaving 11 bases between them. The CDR3, as DNA: TGTGCCAGCAGTTTTTACCGGGCCTCTGGAAACACCATATATTTT. Protein: CASSFYRASGNTIYF.

This chain joins TRBV6-1 and TRBJ1-1, with a tentative D call TRBD1 (6 bases). This CDR3 region has 12 residues. With 6 bases removed from V and 5 bases from J, the gap between germline ends came to 10 bases. The germline V gene has CDR1 MNHNS and CDR2 SASEGT. DNA for the CDR3: TGTGCCAGCAGAACAGGGATGACTGAAGCTTTCTTT. It yields the protein CASRTGMTEAFF.

This clone was seen once. The rearrangement uses TRBV7-3 and TRBJ2-1, with 9 nucleotides matching TRBD2. This CDR3 is 15 amino acids long. V lost 0 bases to trimming and J lost 9 bases; unmatched junction nucleotides: 6. The germline V gene encodes CDR1 SGHTA and CDR2 FQGTGA. The chain's CDR3 is CASSLTSGSRFEQFF. CDR3 nucleotide sequence: TGTGCCAGCAGCTTAACTAGCGGGAGTCGCTTTGAGCAGTTCTTC. Full variable domain (outside the CDR3, taken from reference TRBV7-3 and TRBJ2-1): GAGVSQTPSNKVTEKGKYVELRCDPISGHTALYWYRQSLGQGPEFLIYFQGTGAADDSGLPNDRFFAVRPEGSVSTLKIQRTERGDSAVYLCASSLTSGSRFEQFFGPGTRLTVL.

The chain recombines TRBV5-4 with TRBJ1-2, with D possibly being TRBD1 (5 bases). This CDR3 has 15 amino acids. V was pared by 0 bases and J by 2 bases, with 11 bases between. Germline V gene data show CDR1 as SGHNT and CDR2 as YYREEE (reference sequence). This chain's CDR3 is CASSLAGHLNYGYTF. CDR3 in DNA: TGTGCCAGCAGCTTGGCCGGACACCTGAACTATGGCTACACCTTC.

The CDR3 loop reads CASSIVAESPLHF. The CDR3 nucleotides read TGTGCCAGTAGTATAGTAGCGGAATCACCCCTCCACTTT. This chain connects TRBV19 to TRBJ1-6; D gene uncertain. Trimming took off 1 base at V and 10 bases at J, with 8 bases between the two ends. The germline V gene encodes CDR1 LNHDA and CDR2 SQIVND (reference sequence). The CDR3 spans 13 residues.

The gene calls are TRBV7-3 and TRBJ2-1; 11 positions match TRBD2. Germline V gene lookup returns CDR1 SGHTA and CDR2 FQGTGA. The CDR3 runs 17 residues. V gave up 8 bases and J gave up 8 bases; unmatched junction bases: 17. In nucleotides, the CDR3 is TGTGCCAGCTCCCCAAAGCATGGGACTAGCGGCAGTGATGAGCAGTTCTTC. It encodes CASSPKHGTSGSDEQFF. The variable domain in full, completed from reference TRBV7-3 and TRBJ2-1, reads GAGVSQTPSNKVTEKGKYVELRCDPISGHTALYWYRQSLGQGPEFLIYFQGTGAADDSGLPNDRFFAVRPEGSVSTLKIQRTERGDSAVYLCASSPKHGTSGSDEQFFGPGTRLTVL.

The table lists this clone with a few counts. The chain carries TRBV9 and TRBJ2-3, with 7 bases identical to TRBD2. This CDR3 region has 14 residues. Losses at the gene ends were 1 base for V and 2 bases for J; bases not matched to a gene: 1. CDR1 and CDR2 from the germline V gene are SGDLS and YYNGEE. CDR3 bases: TGTGCCAGCAGCGTACGGGGGGACACAGATACGCAGTATTTT. Amino acids: CASSVRGDTDTQYF.

Concerning this clone: At the DNA level, this CDR3 is encoded by other sequences in the same sample as well. The chain uses TRBV9 and TRBJ1-4; a weak D match, TRBD1 (6 bases). The germline CDR1 and CDR2 sequences are SGDLS and YYNGEE. With 4 bases removed from V and 6 bases from J, the gap between germline ends came to 16 bases. This CDR3 is built from 15 residues. The CDR3 sequence: CASSLSQGLDEKLFF. CDR3 in DNA: TGTGCCAGCAGCCTTAGCCAGGGGCTGGATGAAAAACTGTTTTTT.

V is TRBV4-1 and J is TRBJ2-1; 8 bases line up with TRBD2. The V and J ends lost 4 bases and 5 bases, in that order; junction bases with no gene match: 7. This CDR3 comprises 15 residues. Germline CDR1 is MGHRA and CDR2 is YSYEKL. DNA for the CDR3: TGCGCCAGCAGCCTCCTTGGGACTAGGCACAATGAGCAGTTCTTC. Translating gives CASSLLGTRHNEQFF.

The rearrangement links TRBV27 to TRBJ2-1, with TRBD2 matching 16 bases. Per germline, CDR1 MNHEY and CDR2 SMNVEV (reference sequence). The CDR3 has 16 residues. Unmatched junction bases numbered 6, after V lost 5 bases and J lost 8 bases. The DNA of the CDR3 is TGTGCCAGCAGTGGGACTAGCGGGAGGGCCTTTTATGAGCAGTTCTTC. Protein: CASSGTSGRAFYEQFF.

J is TRBJ2-7 and V is TRBV5-1; the match to TRBD2 covers 8 bases. This CDR3 is 16 amino acids long. The germline gives CDR1 SGHRS, CDR2 YFSETQ. Losses at the gene ends were 3 bases for V and 6 bases for J; bases not matched to a gene: 14. The CDR3 DNA follows: TGCGCCAGCAGCTCACGGCTAGCGGGTGGCGGGGGCGAGCAGTACTTC. It codes for CASSSRLAGGGGEQYF.

The chain carries TRBV6-6 and TRBJ1-2; tentatively, D is TRBD1 (5 bases). The V gene lost 3 bases and the J gene lost 4 bases, with 12 bases spanning the gap. Germline V gene sequence: CDR1 MNHNY, CDR2 SVGAGI (reference sequence). This CDR3 is built from 14 residues. The CDR3, as DNA: TGTGCCAGCAGTTATACAGGCCGGGTCTATGGCTACACCTTC. Protein product: CASSYTGRVYGYTF.

The table lists this clone with a few counts. The chain carries TRBV7-3 and TRBJ2-3; 8 bases align to TRBD2. Trimming took 4 bases from V and 1 from J; bases not matched to a gene: 1. CDR1 and CDR2 (germline): SGHTA, FQGTGA. This CDR3 has 14 amino acids. The chain's CDR3 is CASSWTSRTDTQYF. The DNA for the CDR3 is TGTGCCAGCAGCTGGACTAGCCGCACAGATACGCAGTATTTT.

This clone has only one observation. The genes are TRBV9 and TRBJ2-7, with 11 bases fitting TRBD2. J gave up 0 bases and V 2 bases, and 7 bases lay outside the gene matches. The CDR3 extends over 17 amino acids. Germline CDR1 SGDLS, CDR2 YYNGEE. The chain's CDR3 is CASSVGLAGGYSYEQYF. CDR3 DNA sequence: TGTGCCAGCAGCGTGGGCCTAGCGGGAGGCTACTCCTACGAGCAGTACTTC.

The rearrangement links TRBV5-1 to TRBJ2-3; D possibly uses TRBD1 or TRBD2 (5 bases each). Germline V CDR1 and CDR2: SGHRS, YFSETQ. Trimming pared 5 bases from V and 2 bases from J, leaving 18 bases between. There are 16 residues in the CDR3. CDR3: CASRPLTGTATDTQYF. In DNA form, the CDR3 reads TGCGCCAGCAGACCCCTCACGGGGACGGCCACAGATACGCAGTATTTT.

V and J are TRBV18 and TRBJ1-3; 7 bases match TRBD1. V lost 3 bases, J lost 4 bases, and 3 bases stayed unmatched. The V gene's germline CDR1 is KGHSH and CDR2 LQKENI. The CDR3 runs to 14 residues. CDR3 sequence: CASSPETGGNTIYF. The CDR3 DNA follows: TGTGCCAGCTCACCGGAGACAGGGGGAAACACCATATATTTT.

This chain joins TRBV7-5 and TRBJ1-1; the D call in the table, TRBD1, was not verified against the DNA. TRBV7-5 is flagged as a pseudogene. The CDR3 consists of 13 residues. Here the CDR3 reads CVRSARQNTEAFF. Here the CDR3 DNA reads TGTGTCAGAAGCGCCCGACAGAACACTGAAGCTTTCTTT.

The chain carries TRBV20-1 and TRBJ2-5; the D is unclear. Germline V gives CDR1 DFQATT, CDR2 SNEGSKA (reference sequence). V lost 7 bases and J 4 bases, leaving 10 bases between the germline ends. This CDR3 has 11 residues. The CDR3 DNA follows: TGCAGTGTAGGGATTGGAGAGACCCAGTACTTC. Residues: CSVGIGETQYF.

DNA for the CDR3: TGTGCCAGCAGCGTAGAGGCGGGGGGGCCGACAGATACGCAGTATTTT. Residues: CASSVEAGGPTDTQYF. This chain joins TRBV9 and TRBJ2-3; TRBD2 matches at 9 bases. Losses at the gene ends were 0 bases for V and 3 bases for J; bases not matched to a gene: 5. Germline loops: CDR1 SGDLS, CDR2 YYNGEE. There are 16 residues in the CDR3.

As regards this clone: Other DNA sequences in the same sample also yield this CDR3. The chain is built from TRBV7-9 and TRBJ2-7; TRBD2 matches 15 bases. V shed 1 base and J 5 bases; nucleotides not matched to a gene: 3. The CDR3 has 16 residues. Germline CDR1 reads SEHNR; CDR2 reads FQNEAQ (reference sequence). Written as DNA, the CDR3 is TGTGCCAGCAGCTTAGTGGGACTAGCGGGGGGAAACGAGCAGTACTTC. Amino acid sequence: CASSLVGLAGGNEQYF.

In DNA, the CDR3 is TGCGCCAGCAGCTTGCACCCCCGGGACAGGGGTTACGAGCAGTACTTC. This sequence encodes CASSLHPRDRGYEQYF. V is TRBV5-1 and J is TRBJ2-7; 10 bases are shared with TRBD1. The CDR3 has 16 residues. The trim removed 1 base at V and 4 bases at J, leaving 8 bases unmatched. Germline V lookup: CDR1 SGHRS, CDR2 YFSETQ.

This chain links TRBV19 with TRBJ2-7; possibly TRBD2 for D (5 bases). The CDR3 sequence is 13 residues long. Germline V gene lookup returns CDR1 LNHDA and CDR2 SQIVND (reference sequence). Between the trimmed V and J ends, which lost 1 base and 4 bases, there was a span of 8 bases. The CDR3: CASSIGWEYEQYF. CDR3 sequence (DNA): TGTGCCAGTAGTATAGGGTGGGAGTACGAGCAGTACTTC.

This chain uses TRBV29-1 with TRBJ2-5; TRBD1 agrees at 7 bases. This CDR3 has 14 residues. The germline V gene has CDR1 SQVTM and CDR2 ANQGSEA. Losses at the gene ends were 6 bases for V and 5 bases for J; bases not matched to a gene: 12. This chain's CDR3 is CSVGTVNSLETQYF. The CDR3 DNA follows: TGCAGCGTAGGGACAGTAAACTCTCTCGAGACCCAGTACTTC.